A single sample is the source of the 27 T cell receptor beta chains below, sequenced in a study of response to subunit inactivated influenza vaccine. From the RT-PCR reads, TCRdb called clonotypes with MiXCR, one entry per CDR3 protein. The data contain hundreds of thousands of distinct CDR3 sequences, roughly 23% of them singletons. The sequences come from CD4+ T cells sorted from PBMCs, collected about 5 days after vaccination. All receptors come from a man aged 50-60 years who received an inactivated influenza vaccine.

This clonotype was seen ten or more times. The chain couples TRBV28 to TRBJ2-3; D gene unclear. Looked up from germline, CDR1 is MDHEN and CDR2 is SYDVKM. With 5 bases removed from V and 8 bases from J, the gap between germline ends came to 11 bases. The CDR3 contains 12 residues. The CDR3 is CASSLTRGTQYF. CDR3 nucleotides: TGTGCCAGCAGTCTCACCCGAGGTACGCAGTATTTT.

The chain joins TRBV11-2 to TRBJ2-5, with 12 bases that match TRBD2. Germline V CDR1 and CDR2: SGHAT, FQNNGV. The CDR3 loop spans 13 amino acids. The ends lost 7 bases at V and 5 bases at J; junction bases unmatched: 2. The CDR3 DNA reads TGTGCCAGCAAGCTAGCGGGGGGGGAGACCCAGTACTTC. Encoded protein: CASKLAGGETQYF. Variable domain in full (rest from reference TRBV11-2 and TRBJ2-5): EAGVAQSPRYKIIEKRQSVAFWCNPISGHATLYWYQQILGQGPKLLIQFQNNGVVDDSQLPKDRFSAERLKGVDSTLKIQPAKLEDSAVYLCASKLAGGETQYFGPGTRLLVL.

The sample holds a few counts of this clonotype. The rearrangement joins TRBV6-2 or TRBV6-3 to TRBJ2-7; weak D call: TRBD2 (5 bases). CDR3 size: 14 residues. Germline lookup yields CDR1 MNHEY and CDR2 SVGEGT. V was cut by 2 bases and J by 2 bases, with 10 bases left in between. The CDR3 bases are TGTGCCAGCAGTTACAGTCGGCGGGCCTACGAGCAGTACTTC. Its protein product is CASSYSRRAYEQYF.

The rearrangement links TRBV18 to TRBJ2-5; D gene uncertain. V shed 1 base and J shed 1 base, with 7 bases lying between them. Germline V CDR1 and CDR2: KGHSH, LQKENI. This CDR3 has 14 amino acids. The CDR3 DNA sequence: TGTGCCAGCTCACCACAGGAAACCCAAGAGACCCAGTACTTC. Its protein product is CASSPQETQETQYF.

This clonotype appeared a few times. The chain combines TRBV20-1 with TRBJ1-5, with D hard to call. V lost 8 bases to trimming and J lost 1 base, with 15 bases between them. Germline CDR1 is DFQATT and CDR2 is SNEGSKA (reference sequence). The CDR3 extends over 14 amino acids. CDR3 bases: TGCAGTTTGGGATTTATATCCAGCAATCAGCCCCAGCATTTT. Protein product: CSLGFISSNQPQHF.

The gene calls are TRBV3-1 and TRBJ2-3; 12 bases line up with TRBD2. Trimming cost V 3 bases and J 2 bases; bases outside gene matches: 3. The CDR3 loop spans 16 amino acids. Germline V gene sequence: CDR1 LGHDT, CDR2 YNNKEL (reference sequence). The CDR3: CASSQTSGGITDTQYF. The CDR3 DNA sequence: TGTGCCAGCAGCCAGACTAGCGGGGGTATCACAGATACGCAGTATTTT.

This clonotype was observed a few times. The chain has TRBV20-1 and TRBJ2-5; no firm D call. The CDR3 totals 13 residues. CDR1 and CDR2 (germline): DFQATT, SNEGSKA (reference sequence). V gave up 5 bases and J gave up 4 bases, with 14 bases separating them. For the CDR3, the DNA is TGCAGTGCTCAGTCCCGGGCCGGAGAGACCCAGTACTTC. Its protein is CSAQSRAGETQYF.

This clonotype was detected ten times or more. A junction end diverges from the germline sequence, so it may reflect a read error. The chain has TRBV5-1 and TRBJ2-3; 11 nucleotides match TRBD2. The CDR3 is made up of 15 amino acids. Germline loops: CDR1 SGHRS, CDR2 YFSETQ. The CDR3 reads CASSLGLAGTDTQYF. CDR3 nucleotides: TGTGCCAGCAGCTTGGGACTAGCGGGCACAGATACGCAGTATTTT.

V is TRBV4-3 and J is TRBJ2-7; D not certain. Germline CDR1 LGHNA, CDR2 YSLEER. The CDR3 is 14 residues long. The germline V and J ends were trimmed by 0 bases and 3 bases, with 9 bases remaining between them. CDR3 residues: CASSQDRRDYEQYF. The CDR3 DNA sequence: TGCGCCAGCAGCCAAGATAGAAGGGACTACGAGCAGTACTTC.

The chain uses TRBV24-1 and TRBJ2-1; TRBD1 is a possible D gene (7 bases). Germline-derived CDR1 and CDR2 are KGHDR and SFDVKD. CDR3 length: 14 amino acids. V was trimmed by 9 bases and J by 0 bases, leaving 11 bases between them. The CDR3 DNA is TGTGCCACCGGAGGGGGCGGCTCCTACAATGAGCAGTTCTTC. This translates into CATGGGGSYNEQFF.

The chain employs TRBV6-1 and TRBJ2-3; 11 bases map to TRBD2. The junction had 5 bases not matched to a gene; V was cut back by 6 bases and J by 0 bases. The CDR3 is 16 amino acids. CDR1 is MNHNS, CDR2 SASEGT, per germline. This chain's CDR3 is CASRIAGGPSTDTQYF. CDR3 coding DNA: TGTGCCAGCAGAATAGCGGGAGGGCCTAGCACAGATACGCAGTATTTT.

The gene calls are TRBV15 and TRBJ1-4; TRBD1 matches 9 bases. CDR1 is LNHNV and CDR2 is YYDKDF in the germline V gene (reference sequence). This CDR3 is 17 amino acids long. J gave up 7 bases and V 4 bases, and 13 bases lay outside the gene matches. Here the CDR3 reads CATSTDRGEDVSEKLFF. DNA of the CDR3: TGTGCCACCAGCACCGACAGGGGGGAGGACGTTAGTGAAAAACTGTTTTTT.

The rearrangement joins TRBV20-1 to TRBJ1-2; 7 positions agree with TRBD1. The J segment lost 4 bases and the V segment lost 6 bases, leaving 8 bases of the junction unmatched. The germline CDR1 and CDR2 sequences are DFQATT and SNEGSKA (reference sequence). The CDR3 runs to 13 residues. In nucleotides, the CDR3 is TGCAGTGCATCGGGACAGCCTGCCTATGGCTACACCTTC. It specifies CSASGQPAYGYTF.

There are a few counts of this clonotype. The rearrangement uses TRBV10-3 and TRBJ2-7; D might be TRBD1 (6 bases). V was trimmed by 11 bases and J by 5 bases, leaving 16 bases between them. CDR3 length equals 12 residues. The germline CDR1 and CDR2 sequences are ENHRY and SYGVKD. The CDR3 spells CASGRGIHEQYF. CDR3 in DNA: TGTGCCTCGGGCAGGGGTATCCACGAGCAGTACTTC.

The sample holds a few counts of this clonotype. The V call is TRBV7-2, the J call TRBJ2-1, with D perhaps being TRBD1 or TRBD2 (5 bases each). This CDR3 has 13 residues. Per germline, CDR1 SGHTA and CDR2 FQGNSA. V was pared by 2 bases and J by 12 bases, with 14 bases between. The CDR3 region is CASSLPGALAQFF. In DNA, the CDR3 is TGTGCCAGCAGCTTACCCGGGGCATTGGCGCAGTTCTTC.

This clonotype has more than one count but fewer than ten. The rearrangement links TRBV6-5 to TRBJ2-2; 8 bases line up with TRBD1. Trimming at V came to 3 bases and at J to 7 bases, leaving 7 bases not matched to a gene. The CDR3 is 15 residues long. Germline V gives CDR1 MNHEY, CDR2 SVGAGI. The CDR3, as DNA: TGTGCCAGCAGTTATGTCAGGGGGCTAAGCGGGGAGCTGTTTTTT. Translating it yields CASSYVRGLSGELFF.

The chain combines TRBV9 with TRBJ2-1; 8 bases map to TRBD1. The V gene end was trimmed by 0 bases and the J gene end by 9 bases; junction bases not matched to a gene: 11. This CDR3 comprises 16 residues. CDR1 SGDLS and CDR2 YYNGEE come from the germline V gene. The CDR3 sequence: CASSVVSQVQGGEQFF. The CDR3 DNA reads TGTGCCAGCAGCGTAGTATCCCAGGTACAGGGGGGTGAGCAGTTCTTC.

This clonotype was observed at least ten times. The chain recombines TRBV6-5 with TRBJ1-4, with D possibly matching TRBD1 (6 bases). V was pared by 2 bases and J by 8 bases, with 18 bases between. There are 16 residues in the CDR3. Germline V gene sequence: CDR1 MNHEY, CDR2 SVGAGI. The CDR3: CASSYEMGGRGEKLFF. The CDR3 nucleotides are TGTGCCAGCAGTTACGAGATGGGGGGCCGAGGGGAAAAACTGTTTTTT.

The chain carries TRBV27 and TRBJ2-3, with 8 bases lining up with TRBD2. The ends lost 8 bases at V and 0 bases at J; junction bases unmatched: 16. This CDR3 is 18 amino acids long. Germline CDR1 is MNHEY and CDR2 is SMNVEV (reference sequence). DNA of the CDR3: TGTGCCAGCGCCTACAGGCAAGAGGCTAGCGGGAGCACAGATACGCAGTATTTT. Amino acids: CASAYRQEASGSTDTQYF.

This sequence joins TRBV7-9 and TRBJ1-1; the D is unclear. V lost 4 bases and J 0 bases, leaving 9 bases between the germline ends. There are 14 residues in the CDR3. Germline-derived CDR1 and CDR2 are SEHNR and FQNEAQ (reference sequence). The CDR3 protein is CASSSAYLNTEAFF. DNA for the CDR3: TGTGCCAGCAGCTCCGCCTACTTGAACACTGAAGCTTTCTTT.

This clonotype was seen more than once but under ten times. V is TRBV24-1 and J is TRBJ2-1; the match to TRBD1 covers 9 bases. The CDR3 totals 15 residues. J lost 7 bases, V lost 4 bases, and 7 bases had no gene match. Germline assignment: CDR1 KGHDR and CDR2 SFDVKD. The CDR3: CATSEGGQGQNEQFF. In DNA, the CDR3 is TGTGCCACCAGTGAGGGGGGACAGGGTCAGAATGAGCAGTTCTTC.

This clonotype was counted between two and nine times. The chain links TRBV7-2 to TRBJ2-2, with 8 bases aligning to TRBD1. Germline assignment: CDR1 SGHTA and CDR2 FQGNSA. The CDR3 loop spans 16 amino acids. J lost 3 bases, V lost 5 bases, and 8 bases had no gene match. CDR3 sequence: CASSPQGALYTGELFF. CDR3 nucleotides: TGTGCCAGCAGCCCGCAGGGGGCGTTGTACACCGGGGAGCTGTTTTTT.

The chain has TRBV4-1 and TRBJ2-2; D is ambiguous. Per the germline V gene, CDR1 is MGHRA and CDR2 is YSYEKL. Trimming left V 4 bases short and J 7 bases short, with 10 bases between. CDR3 length: 13 amino acids. The DNA of the CDR3 is TGCGCCAGCAGCCGACCGGACGGCGGGGAGCTGTTTTTT. It encodes CASSRPDGGELFF.

V and J are TRBV29-1 and TRBJ2-5; 12 bases align to TRBD2. J gave up 1 base and V 2 bases, and 2 bases lay outside the gene matches. CDR3 length equals 15 residues. Germline V gene lookup returns CDR1 SQVTM and CDR2 ANQGSEA. CDR3 DNA sequence: TGCAGCGTTGAACTAGCGGGGGGGCCCCAAGAGACCCAGTACTTC. It codes for CSVELAGGPQETQYF.

There are many counts of this clonotype. The J gene is TRBJ2-7, the V gene TRBV6-1, with D uncertain. Per germline, CDR1 MNHNS and CDR2 SASEGT. V shed 7 bases and J shed 2 bases, with 12 bases lying between them. The CDR3 extends over 13 amino acids. The CDR3 loop reads CASTQVYPYEQYF. CDR3 nucleotide sequence: TGTGCCAGCACCCAGGTTTATCCCTACGAGCAGTACTTC.

The chain is built from TRBV12-3 or TRBV12-4 and TRBJ2-3; D perhaps matches TRBD1 (6 bases). The CDR3 consists of 14 residues. Trimming removed 4 bases at V and 4 bases at J, with 12 bases between. CDR3 nucleotides: TGTGCCAGCAGTTGGATACAGGGTTCAGATACGCAGTATTTT. It codes for CASSWIQGSDTQYF.

The chain recombines TRBV7-2 with TRBJ2-1; D may be TRBD1 or TRBD2 (6 bases each). The CDR3 totals 14 residues. V shed 5 bases and J shed 5 bases, with 13 bases lying between them. Germline assignment: CDR1 SGHTA and CDR2 FQGNSA. The CDR3 DNA follows: TGTGCCAGCAGCCAAGGGGGGTGGGACAATGAGCAGTTCTTC. Translated: CASSQGGWDNEQFF.